Listed below are T cell receptor beta chains from one sample, sequenced in a study of blood T cell repertoires in COVID-19. Repertoires were generated with immunoSEQ multiplex PCR, while TCRdb's copy carries only in-frame clones and drops some. The sample shows over 300,000 clones, 70% to 90% of them seen only once. Sequenced material: peripheral blood. The origin of the receptors is a man between 18 and 35 years old who had recovered from COVID-19. CDR3s leave out the opening cysteine and the closing phenylalanine or tryptophan.

j_call v_call cdr3_aa
TRBJ2-7 TRBV7-3 ASSLSGDYEQY
TRBJ1-1 TRBV7-9 ASSLGPTGPLDTEAF
TRBJ1-1 TRBV23-1 ASSHIRNTEAF
TRBJ2-3 TRBV4-1 ASSQDVTAIFTDTQY
TRBJ2-5 TRBV3-1/TRBV3-2 ASSHTSKQETQY
TRBJ1-5 TRBV19 ASSPGGRGNQPQH
TRBJ2-1 TRBV13 ASSPRTSGTYNEQF
TRBJ1-1 TRBV6-5 ASRSMNTEAF
TRBJ1-2 TRBV24-1 ATHLTGLNTRGYT
TRBJ1-5 TRBV7-2 ASSLSRVSQPQH
TRBJ1-2 TRBV7-9 ASSSGQGMEGGYT
TRBJ2-3 TRBV25-1 ASSVGTGGDTQY
TRBJ2-2 TRBV18 ASSPEQPNTGELF
TRBJ2-7 TRBV7-8 ASSGRQATPYEQY
TRBJ2-2 TRBV27 ASSFLQNTGELF
TRBJ2-7 TRBV10-2 ASSEYRVLREQY
TRBJ1-1 TRBV9 ASSPDMPDTEAF
TRBJ2-3 TRBV9 ASSVGGIDTQY
TRBJ2-2 TRBV4-1 ASRGDTGGPGELF
TRBJ1-2 TRBV25-1 ASGFSGSANYGYT
TRBJ1-4 TRBV4-3 ASSQDVETGKEKLF
TRBJ1-3 TRBV19 ASSLKNSLSGNTIY
TRBJ2-5 TRBV19 ASSILAGGRETQY
TRBJ1-5 TRBV4-3 ASSQAWGGQPQH
TRBJ1-3 TRBV10-3 AISESEYSGNTIY
TRBJ2-7 TRBV7-9 ASSLVGQGYEQY
TRBJ1-5 TRBV5-5 ASSFGQGSYSNQPQH
TRBJ1-5 TRBV18 ASSPFDRASSSGNQPQH
TRBJ1-1 TRBV9 ASSPHRGTTEAF
TRBJ2-5 TRBV19 ASSIGGYSQETQY
TRBJ1-6 TRBV7-2 ASSFLGANSPLH
TRBJ1-6 TRBV3-1/TRBV3-2 ASSQRPQESPLH
TRBJ1-1 TRBV19 ASRPLGGSNTEAF
TRBJ1-2 TRBV11-1 ASAHGTGDNYGYT
TRBJ1-5 TRBV4-1 ASSQGQGAGNQPQH
TRBJ2-2 TRBV13 ASSYRGSNTGELF
TRBJ2-1 TRBV21-1 ASSTRTSGSDINEQF